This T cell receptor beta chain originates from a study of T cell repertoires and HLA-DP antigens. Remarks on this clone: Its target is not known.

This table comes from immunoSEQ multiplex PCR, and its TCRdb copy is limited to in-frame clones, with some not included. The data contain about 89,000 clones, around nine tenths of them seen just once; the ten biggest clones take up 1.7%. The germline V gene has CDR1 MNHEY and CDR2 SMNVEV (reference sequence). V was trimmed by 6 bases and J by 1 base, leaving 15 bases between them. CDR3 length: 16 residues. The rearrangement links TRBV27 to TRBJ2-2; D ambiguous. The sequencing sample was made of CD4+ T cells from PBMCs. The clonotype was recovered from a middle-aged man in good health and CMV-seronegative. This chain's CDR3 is CASSSRAGRNTGELFF. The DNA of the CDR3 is TGTGCCAGCAGCTCACGAGCAGGCCGGAACACCGGGGAGCTGTTTTTT.